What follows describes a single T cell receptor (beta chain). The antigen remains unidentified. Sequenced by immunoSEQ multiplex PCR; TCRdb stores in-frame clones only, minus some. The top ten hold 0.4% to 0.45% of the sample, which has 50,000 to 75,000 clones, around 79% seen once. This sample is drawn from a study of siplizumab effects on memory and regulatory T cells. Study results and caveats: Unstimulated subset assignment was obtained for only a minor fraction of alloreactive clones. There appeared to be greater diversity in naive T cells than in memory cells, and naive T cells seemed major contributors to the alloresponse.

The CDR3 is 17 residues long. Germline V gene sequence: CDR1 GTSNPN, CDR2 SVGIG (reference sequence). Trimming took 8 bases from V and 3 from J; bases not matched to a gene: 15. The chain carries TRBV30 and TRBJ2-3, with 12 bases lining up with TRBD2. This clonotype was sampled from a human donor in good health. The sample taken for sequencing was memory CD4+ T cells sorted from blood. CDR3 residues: CAPLAGGPCELTDTQYF. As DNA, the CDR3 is TGTGCCCCGCTAGCGGGGGGGCCATGTGAGTTGACAGATACGCAGTATTTT.